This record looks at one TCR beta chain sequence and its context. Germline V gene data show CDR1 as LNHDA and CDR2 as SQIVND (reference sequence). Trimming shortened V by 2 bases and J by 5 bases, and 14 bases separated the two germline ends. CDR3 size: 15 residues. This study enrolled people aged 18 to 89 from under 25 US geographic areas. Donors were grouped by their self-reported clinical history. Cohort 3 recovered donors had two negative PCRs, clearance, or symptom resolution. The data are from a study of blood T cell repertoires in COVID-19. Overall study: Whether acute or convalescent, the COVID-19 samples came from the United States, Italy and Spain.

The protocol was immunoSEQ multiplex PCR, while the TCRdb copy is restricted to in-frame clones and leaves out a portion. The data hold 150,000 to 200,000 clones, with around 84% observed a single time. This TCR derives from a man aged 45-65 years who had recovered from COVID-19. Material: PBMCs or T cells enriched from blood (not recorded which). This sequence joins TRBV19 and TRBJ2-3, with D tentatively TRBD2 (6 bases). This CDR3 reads CASSIQEGTVDTQYF. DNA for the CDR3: TGTGCCAGTAGTATACAGGAGGGGACGGTAGATACGCAGTATTTT.